This T cell receptor (beta chain) was sequenced during a study of neurological immune-mediated disorders (dated by TCRdb to the late 2010s). Turning to the overall study: The study compared peripheral blood TCR-beta repertoires of HTLV-I-associated myelopathy (HAM/TSP) patients, multiple sclerosis patients and healthy controls using UMI-based sequencing. The cohort included approximately 68 subjects: about 14 with HAM/TSP, about 34 with multiple sclerosis, and approximately 20 healthy controls. The 90 to 120 TCR-beta libraries covered PBMC samples along with longitudinal samples, technical triplicates, and paired sorted CD4+ and CD8+ T-cell subsets. Overall results and qualifications from the work: TCR clonal expansion was highest in HAM/TSP patients and lowest in MS patients, with MS patients falling below even healthy controls. No identical CDR3 amino acid sequences were found to be shared among expanded clones across subjects, suggesting that TCR-beta repertoires were private in all groups.

There are many counts of this clonotype. The specificity of this receptor is unknown. No base quality values were provided; no much bigger clone lies one nucleotide off. cDNA synthesis used template-switch 5'RACE with a primer carrying a 10-nucleotide random unique molecular identifier tagging each TCR transcript. Each sequencing run produced over 200 million TCR-beta sequences covering 15-18 subjects. The RNeasy kit was used for extraction of total RNA. TCR-beta VDJ regions were amplified with primers for the TCR constant region and the 5'RACE anchor, using the KAPA Real-time Library Amplification kit. Sample indexes and Illumina adaptors were added in a first PCR, and a second PCR then increased library yield. After purification with Ampure beads, the TCR product of roughly 650 bp was size-selected on a 2% E-gel SizeSelection system. Before pooling, library quality was checked on a Bioanalyzer, concentration was measured with Qubit, and libraries were quantified with the Kapa Library Quantification kit. An Illumina HiSeq 2500 was used to sequence the libraries paired-end at 2 x 150 bp. To increase sequence diversity, about 25-30% phiX was spiked into each library pool. Regarding the original processing steps: Quality-filtered reads were processed with the UMI-based MiGEC pipeline, which removed over 75% of raw TCR sequences during error correction. IMGT germline references were used for alignment of VDJ genes, and clonotypes were defined by a unique CDR3 amino acid sequence together with V-J genes. Clonal expansion, Shannon diversity and CDR3 relatedness (CalcPairwiseDistances, ClusterSamples) were evaluated with VDJtools, and phylogenetic trees were built with CLCbio workbench. Expanded clones were defined as having at least 8 unique UMIs, based on coefficient-of-variation modelling across technical triplicates. The raw public data were reprocessed by TCRdb itself: fastp quality trimming at Q25, MiXCR clonotype calling, in-frame beta chains only. Entries are consolidated by CDR3 protein sequence, retaining the most common genes and DNA. The V and J calls were determined by TCRdb, not by the authors. A total of 60,000 or so distinct CDR3 sequences appear in this sample, 9.5% to 12% of them only once. Clones ranked in the top ten supply 1.5% to 2% of the sample.

The healthy controls were volunteers from blood banks in Maryland, USA. For unsorted PBMC libraries, 2 million PBMCs were used after storage in RNAlater at -80 degrees C until RNA extraction. Peripheral blood was subjected to Ficoll-Hypaque density gradient centrifugation to isolate PBMCs, which were then cryopreserved in liquid nitrogen. From the germline V gene, CDR1 is SGHTA and CDR2 is FQGTGA. Compared with germline, V lacks 5 bases and J lacks 1 base; bases without a gene match: 7. Including cysteine and phenylalanine, the CDR3 has 15 amino acids. Only the CDR3 portion is preserved as DNA: 45 bases, with reading frame beginning at the first base.

Input material: PBMCs. The receptor was derived from a man in his 60s in good health. The rearranged chain carries TRBV7-3 and TRBJ1-1; 7 bases in between match TRBD1. CDR3 region: CASSPRTGGNTEAFF. The DNA sequence is TGTGCCAGCAGCCCCAGGACAGGTGGGAACACTGAAGCTTTCTTT.